This TCR beta chain appears in the sequencing data of a study of shared clonotypes between healthy human individuals. This CDR3 has 14 amino acids. Germline trimming cut 10 bases from V and 3 bases from J; bases unmatched to any gene: 10. Germline V gene sequence: CDR1 MDHEN, CDR2 SYDVKM. Whole-study findings and limits: Few donors restricted represented genetic and exposure-history diversity.

Assay: immunoSEQ multiplex PCR; the TCRdb copy retains only in-frame clones and omits some. The data show approximately 1,000,000 clones, around 82% seen once. About this clone itself: What it recognizes is unknown.

V gene TRBV28 combines with J gene TRBJ1-1; 8 bases map to TRBD1. Sequences were obtained from memory CD4+ T cells from PBMCs. Subset indicated: CD45RA-negative fraction. The receptor comes from a man between 18 and 35 years old in good health. Some clones in this sample may be carry-over from other donors' samples. CDR3 sequence (DNA): TGTGCCACCAAGACAGGGGATCCCCACACTGAAGCTTTCTTT. This encodes CATKTGDPHTEAFF.